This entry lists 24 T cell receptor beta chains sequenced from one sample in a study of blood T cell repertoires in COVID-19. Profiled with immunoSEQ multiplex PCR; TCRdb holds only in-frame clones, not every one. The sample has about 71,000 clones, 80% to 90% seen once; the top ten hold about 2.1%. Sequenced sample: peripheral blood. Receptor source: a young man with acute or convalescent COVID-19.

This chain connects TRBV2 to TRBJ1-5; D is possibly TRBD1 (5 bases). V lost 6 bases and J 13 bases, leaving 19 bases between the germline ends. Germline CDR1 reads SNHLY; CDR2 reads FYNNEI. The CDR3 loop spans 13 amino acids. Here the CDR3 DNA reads TGTGCCAGCAGCACCGGGGGTGACGGCCCACAGCATTTT. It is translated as CASSTGGDGPQHF.

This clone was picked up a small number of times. This chain's CDR3 is CASSPGLVETQYF. The CDR3, as DNA: TGTGCCAGCAGCCCTGGACTAGTGGAGACCCAGTACTTC. V and J are TRBV7-2 and TRBJ2-5, with TRBD2 matching over 7 bases. CDR1 and CDR2 (germline): SGHTA, FQGNSA. The CDR3 runs 13 residues. J gave up 5 bases and V 5 bases, and 5 bases lay outside the gene matches.

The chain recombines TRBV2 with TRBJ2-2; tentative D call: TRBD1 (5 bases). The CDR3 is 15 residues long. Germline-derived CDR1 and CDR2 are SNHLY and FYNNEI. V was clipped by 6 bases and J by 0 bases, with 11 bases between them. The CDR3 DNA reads TGTGCCAGCAGGATGGACACCGCGAACACCGGGGAGCTGTTTTTT. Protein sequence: CASRMDTANTGELFF.

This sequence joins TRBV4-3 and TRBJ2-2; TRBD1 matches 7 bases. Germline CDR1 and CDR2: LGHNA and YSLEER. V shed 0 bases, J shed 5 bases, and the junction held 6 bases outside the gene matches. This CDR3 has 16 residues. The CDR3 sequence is CASSQDIGQVTGELFF. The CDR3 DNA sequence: TGCGCCAGCAGCCAAGATATCGGACAGGTGACCGGGGAGCTGTTTTTT.

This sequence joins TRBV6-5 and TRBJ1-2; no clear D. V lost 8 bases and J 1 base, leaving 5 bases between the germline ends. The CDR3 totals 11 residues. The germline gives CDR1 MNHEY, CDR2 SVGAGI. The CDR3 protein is CASGLNYGYTF. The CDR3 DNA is TGTGCCAGCGGCCTTAACTATGGCTACACCTTC.

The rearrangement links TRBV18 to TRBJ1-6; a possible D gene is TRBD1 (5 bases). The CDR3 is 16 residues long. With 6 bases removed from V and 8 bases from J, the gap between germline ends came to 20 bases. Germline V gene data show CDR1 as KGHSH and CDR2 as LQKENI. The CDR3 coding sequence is TGTGCCAGCTCCCGACAGTGGAACGGAATTGATTCACCCCTCCACTTT. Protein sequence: CASSRQWNGIDSPLHF. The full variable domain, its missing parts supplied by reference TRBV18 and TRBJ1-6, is NAGVMQNPRHLVRRRGQEARLRCSPMKGHSHVYWYRQLPEEGLKFMVYLQKENIIDESGMPKERFSAEFPKEGPSILRIQQVVRGDSAAYFCASSRQWNGIDSPLHFGNGTRLTVT.

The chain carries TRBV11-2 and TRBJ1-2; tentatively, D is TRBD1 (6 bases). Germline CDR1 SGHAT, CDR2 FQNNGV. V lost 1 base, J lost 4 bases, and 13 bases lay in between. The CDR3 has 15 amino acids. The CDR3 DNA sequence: TGTGCCAGCAGCTTAGTCAGGGGATCCGGCTATGGCTACACCTTC. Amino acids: CASSLVRGSGYGYTF.

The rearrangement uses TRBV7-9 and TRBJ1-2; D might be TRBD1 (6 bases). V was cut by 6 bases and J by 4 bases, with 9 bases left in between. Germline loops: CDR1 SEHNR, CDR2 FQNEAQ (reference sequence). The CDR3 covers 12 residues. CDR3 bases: TGTGCCAGCAGTTCGGACAGCTATGGCTACACCTTC. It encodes CASSSDSYGYTF. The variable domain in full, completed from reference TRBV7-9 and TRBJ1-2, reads DTGVSQNPRHKITKRGQNVTFRCDPISEHNRLYWYRQTLGQGPEFLTYFQNEAQLEKSRLLSDRFSAERPKGSFSTLEIQRTEQGDSAMYLCASSSDSYGYTFGSGTRLTVV.

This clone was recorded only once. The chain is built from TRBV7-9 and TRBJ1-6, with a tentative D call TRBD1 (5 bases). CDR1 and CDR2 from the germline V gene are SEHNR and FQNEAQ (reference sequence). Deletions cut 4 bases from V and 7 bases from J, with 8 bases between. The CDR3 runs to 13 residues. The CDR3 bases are TGTGCCAGCAGCTCTACAGGAAATTCACCCCTCCACTTT. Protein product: CASSSTGNSPLHF.

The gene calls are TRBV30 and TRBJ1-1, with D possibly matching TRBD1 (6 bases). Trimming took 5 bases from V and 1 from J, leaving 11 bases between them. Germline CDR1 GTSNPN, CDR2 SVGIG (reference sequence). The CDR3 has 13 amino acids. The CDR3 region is CAWSKQGNTEAFF. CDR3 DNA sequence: TGTGCCTGGTCAAAACAGGGGAACACTGAAGCTTTCTTT.

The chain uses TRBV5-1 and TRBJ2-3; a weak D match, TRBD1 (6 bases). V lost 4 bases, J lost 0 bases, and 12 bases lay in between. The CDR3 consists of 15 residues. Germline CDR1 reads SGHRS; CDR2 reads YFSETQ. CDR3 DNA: TGCGCCAGCAGCCTACGGACAGATAGCACAGATACGCAGTATTTT. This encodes CASSLRTDSTDTQYF.

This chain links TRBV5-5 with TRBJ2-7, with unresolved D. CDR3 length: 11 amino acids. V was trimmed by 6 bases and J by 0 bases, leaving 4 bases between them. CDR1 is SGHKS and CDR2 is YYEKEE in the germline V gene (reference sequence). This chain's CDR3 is CASTSSYEQYF. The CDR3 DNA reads TGTGCCAGCACCTCCTCCTACGAGCAGTACTTC.

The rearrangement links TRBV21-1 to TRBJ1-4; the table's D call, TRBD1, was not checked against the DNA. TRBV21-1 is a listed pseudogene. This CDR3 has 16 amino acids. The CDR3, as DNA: TGTGCCAGCAGCAAAGAAGGTACAGGGGAAGGTGAAAAACTGTTTTTT. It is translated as CASSKEGTGEGEKLFF.

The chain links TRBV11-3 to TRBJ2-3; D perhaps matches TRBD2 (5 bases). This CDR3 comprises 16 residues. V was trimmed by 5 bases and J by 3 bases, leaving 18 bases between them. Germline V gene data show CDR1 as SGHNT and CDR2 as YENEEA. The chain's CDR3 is CASSHNPGIPTDTQYF. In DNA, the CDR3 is TGTGCCAGCAGCCATAATCCGGGAATTCCTACAGATACGCAGTATTTT.

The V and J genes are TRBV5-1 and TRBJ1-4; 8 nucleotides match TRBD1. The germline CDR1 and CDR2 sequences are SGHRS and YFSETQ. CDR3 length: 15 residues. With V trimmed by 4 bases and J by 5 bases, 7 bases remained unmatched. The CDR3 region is CASSDIQGANEKLFF. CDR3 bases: TGCGCCAGCAGCGATATCCAGGGGGCGAATGAAAAACTGTTTTTT.

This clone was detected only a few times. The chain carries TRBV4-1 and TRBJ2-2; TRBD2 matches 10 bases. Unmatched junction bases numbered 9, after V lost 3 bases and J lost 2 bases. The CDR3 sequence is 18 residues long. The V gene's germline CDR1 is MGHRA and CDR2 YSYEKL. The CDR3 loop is CASSHPRLAGGNTGELFF. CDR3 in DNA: TGCGCCAGCAGCCATCCGAGGTTAGCGGGGGGAAACACCGGGGAGCTGTTTTTT.

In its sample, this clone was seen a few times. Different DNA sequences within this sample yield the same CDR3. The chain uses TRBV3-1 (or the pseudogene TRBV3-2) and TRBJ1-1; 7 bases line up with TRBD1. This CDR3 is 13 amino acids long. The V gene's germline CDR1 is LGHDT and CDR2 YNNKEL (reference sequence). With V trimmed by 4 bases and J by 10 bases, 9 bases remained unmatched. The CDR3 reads CASSPRQGFRAFF. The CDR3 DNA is TGTGCCAGCAGCCCTAGACAGGGATTTCGAGCTTTCTTT.

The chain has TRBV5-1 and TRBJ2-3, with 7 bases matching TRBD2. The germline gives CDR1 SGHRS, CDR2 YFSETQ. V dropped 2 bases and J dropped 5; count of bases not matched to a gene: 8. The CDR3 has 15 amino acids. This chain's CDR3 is CASSFGGRAGDTQYF. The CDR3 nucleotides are TGCGCCAGCAGCTTCGGAGGGAGGGCCGGAGATACGCAGTATTTT.

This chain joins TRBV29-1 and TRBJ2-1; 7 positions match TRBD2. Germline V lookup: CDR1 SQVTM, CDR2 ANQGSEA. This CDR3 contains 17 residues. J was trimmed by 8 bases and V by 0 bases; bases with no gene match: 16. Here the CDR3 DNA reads TGCAGCGTTGAAGACCTAGGTGGGGCGGGAGATTGGGATGAGCAGTTCTTC. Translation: CSVEDLGGAGDWDEQFF.

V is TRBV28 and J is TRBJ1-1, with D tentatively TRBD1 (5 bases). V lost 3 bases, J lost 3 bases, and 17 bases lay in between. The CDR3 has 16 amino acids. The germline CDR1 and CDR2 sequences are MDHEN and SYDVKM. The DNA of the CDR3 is TGTGCCAGCAGTTTTTGGAGGGGCGGAGAGGACACTGAAGCTTTCTTT. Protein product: CASSFWRGGEDTEAFF.

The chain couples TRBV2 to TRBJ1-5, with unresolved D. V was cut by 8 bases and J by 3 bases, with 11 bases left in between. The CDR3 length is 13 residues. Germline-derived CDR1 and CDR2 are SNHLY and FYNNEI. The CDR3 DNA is TGTGCCAGCCTTGGGCAGCTCAATCAGCCCCAGCATTTT. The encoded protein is CASLGQLNQPQHF.

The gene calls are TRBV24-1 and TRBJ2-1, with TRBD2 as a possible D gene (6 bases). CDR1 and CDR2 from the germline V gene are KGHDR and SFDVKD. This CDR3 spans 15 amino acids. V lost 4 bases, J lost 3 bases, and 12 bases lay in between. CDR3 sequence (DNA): TGTGCCACCAGTGAGGGTGGGGGGAACTACAATGAGCAGTTCTTC. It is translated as CATSEGGGNYNEQFF.

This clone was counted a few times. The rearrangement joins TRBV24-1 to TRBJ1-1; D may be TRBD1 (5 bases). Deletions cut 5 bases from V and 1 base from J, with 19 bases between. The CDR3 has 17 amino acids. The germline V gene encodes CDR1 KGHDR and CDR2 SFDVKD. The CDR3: CATSAQKGIEWNTEAFF. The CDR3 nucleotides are TGTGCCACCAGTGCCCAAAAGGGGATTGAATGGAACACTGAAGCTTTCTTT.

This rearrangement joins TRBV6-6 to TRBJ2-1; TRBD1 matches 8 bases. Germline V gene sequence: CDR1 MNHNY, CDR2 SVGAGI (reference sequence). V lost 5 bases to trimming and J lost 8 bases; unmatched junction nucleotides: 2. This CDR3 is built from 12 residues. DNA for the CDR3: TGTGCCAGCAGTGCAGGGGGCTATGAGCAGTTCTTC. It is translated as CASSAGGYEQFF.